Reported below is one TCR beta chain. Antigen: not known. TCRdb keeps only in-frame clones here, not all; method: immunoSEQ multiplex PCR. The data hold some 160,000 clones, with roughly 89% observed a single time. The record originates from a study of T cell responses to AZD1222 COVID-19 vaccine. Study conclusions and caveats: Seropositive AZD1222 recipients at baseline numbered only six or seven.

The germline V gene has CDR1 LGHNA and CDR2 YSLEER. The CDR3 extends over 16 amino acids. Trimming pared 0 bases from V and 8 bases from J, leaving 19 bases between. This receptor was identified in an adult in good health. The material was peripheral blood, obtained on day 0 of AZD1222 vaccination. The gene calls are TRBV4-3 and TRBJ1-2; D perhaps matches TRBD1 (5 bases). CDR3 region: CASSQDRGTGSRGYTF. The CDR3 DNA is TGCGCCAGCAGCCAAGATCGGGGGACCGGATCACGGGGCTACACCTTC.